The clone carrying this T cell receptor beta chain was observed a single time. The data stem from a study of blood T cell repertoires in COVID-19. Background on the study: Samples taken during acute and convalescent COVID-19 were collected in the United States, Italy and Spain. The cDNA or gDNA used as material had been derived from T cells, B-cell-depleted T cells, or PBMCs.

Per the study methods: Scientists estimated how many nucleated cells there were by amplifying reference gene primers. The protocol was immunoSEQ multiplex PCR, while the TCRdb copy is restricted to in-frame clones and leaves out a portion. For V, J and clone size, that table is used; D and trimming come from the DNA. This sample has hundreds of thousands of clones, with almost 90% found just once. The sequence was collected from an elderly man with acute or convalescent COVID-19. The sequencing input was peripheral blood.

CDR3 bases: TGTGCCACCAGTGAGGCAGGGGGCTCGGACTATGGCTACACCTTC. Residues: CATSEAGGSDYGYTF. The chain joins TRBV24-1 to TRBJ1-2; 8 nucleotides agree with TRBD1. J lost 3 bases, V lost 4 bases, and 6 bases had no gene match. Per the germline V gene, CDR1 is KGHDR and CDR2 is SFDVKD. This CDR3 contains 15 residues.